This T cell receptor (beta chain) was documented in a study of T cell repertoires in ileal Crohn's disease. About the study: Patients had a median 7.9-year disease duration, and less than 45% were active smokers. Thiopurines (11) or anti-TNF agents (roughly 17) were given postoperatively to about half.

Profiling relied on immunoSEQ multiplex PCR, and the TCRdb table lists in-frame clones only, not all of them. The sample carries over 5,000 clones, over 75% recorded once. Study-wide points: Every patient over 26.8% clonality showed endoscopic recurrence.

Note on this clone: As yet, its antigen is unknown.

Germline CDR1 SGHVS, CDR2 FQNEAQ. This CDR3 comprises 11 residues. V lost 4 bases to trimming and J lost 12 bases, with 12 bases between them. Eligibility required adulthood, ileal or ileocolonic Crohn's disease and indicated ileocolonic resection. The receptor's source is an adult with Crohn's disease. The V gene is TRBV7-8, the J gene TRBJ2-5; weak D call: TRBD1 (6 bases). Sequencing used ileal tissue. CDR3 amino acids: CASSSGTLKYF. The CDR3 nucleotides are TGTGCCAGCAGCTCGGGGACACTTAAGTACTTC.